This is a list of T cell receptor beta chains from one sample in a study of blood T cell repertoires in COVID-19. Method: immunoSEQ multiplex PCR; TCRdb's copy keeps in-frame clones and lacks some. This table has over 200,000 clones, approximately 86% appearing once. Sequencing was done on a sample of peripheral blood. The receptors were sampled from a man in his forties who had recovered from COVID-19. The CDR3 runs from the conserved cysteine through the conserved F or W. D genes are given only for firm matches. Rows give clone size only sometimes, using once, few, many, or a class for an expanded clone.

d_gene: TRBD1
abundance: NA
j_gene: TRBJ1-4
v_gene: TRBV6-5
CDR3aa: CASSYRTGVVNEKLFF
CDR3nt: TGTGCCAGCAGTTACCGAACAGGGGTTGTTAATGAAAAACTGTTTTTT

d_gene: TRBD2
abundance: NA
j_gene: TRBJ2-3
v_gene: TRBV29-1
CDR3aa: CSVAYTSGSQDTQYF
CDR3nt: TGCAGCGTAGCTTACACTAGCGGGAGTCAAGATACGCAGTATTTT

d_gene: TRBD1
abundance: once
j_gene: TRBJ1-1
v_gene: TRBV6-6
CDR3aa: CASGDRVVTEAFF
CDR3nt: TGTGCCAGCGGGGACAGGGTAGTTACTGAAGCTTTCTTT

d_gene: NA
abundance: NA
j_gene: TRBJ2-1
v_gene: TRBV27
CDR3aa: CATKRGADFYNEQFF
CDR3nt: TGTGCCACCAAACGTGGGGCCGATTTCTACAATGAGCAGTTCTTC

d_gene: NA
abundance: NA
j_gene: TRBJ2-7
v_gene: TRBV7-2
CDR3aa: CASSLGAVSYEQYF
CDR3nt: TGTGCCAGCAGCTTAGGAGCGGTCTCCTACGAGCAGTACTTC

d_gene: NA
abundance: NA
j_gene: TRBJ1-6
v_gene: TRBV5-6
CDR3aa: CASSLLWGEPGGSPLHF
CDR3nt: TGTGCCAGCAGCTTGTTGTGGGGGGAGCCCGGCGGTTCACCCCTCCACTTT

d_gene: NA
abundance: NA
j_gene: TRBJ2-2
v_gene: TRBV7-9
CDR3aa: CASSLDGAPGELFF
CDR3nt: TGTGCCAGCAGCTTAGATGGGGCGCCCGGGGAGCTGTTTTTT

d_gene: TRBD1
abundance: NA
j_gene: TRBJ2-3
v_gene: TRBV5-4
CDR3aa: CASSLPGQGGDTQYF
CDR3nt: TGTGCCAGCAGCTTACCGGGACAGGGTGGAGATACGCAGTATTTT

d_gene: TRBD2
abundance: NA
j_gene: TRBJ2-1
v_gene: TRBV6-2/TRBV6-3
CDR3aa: CASSYLGGEHYNEQFF
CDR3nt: TGTGCCAGCAGTTACCTGGGGGGGGAGCACTACAATGAGCAGTTCTTC

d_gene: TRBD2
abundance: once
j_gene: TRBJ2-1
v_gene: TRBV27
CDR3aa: CASSLSGTSGVNEQFF
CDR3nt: TGTGCCAGCAGTTTATCCGGGACTAGCGGGGTTAATGAGCAGTTCTTC

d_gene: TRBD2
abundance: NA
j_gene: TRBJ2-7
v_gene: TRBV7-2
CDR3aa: CASSLGLAGGPRNHEQYF
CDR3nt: TGTGCCAGCAGCTTAGGACTAGCGGGGGGGCCGAGGAACCACGAGCAGTACTTC

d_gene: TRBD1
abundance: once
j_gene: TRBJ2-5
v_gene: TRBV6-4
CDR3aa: CASSDGEPTGDYRETQYF
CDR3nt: TGTGCCAGCAGTGACGGGGAACCCACAGGGGATTATCGAGAGACCCAGTACTTC

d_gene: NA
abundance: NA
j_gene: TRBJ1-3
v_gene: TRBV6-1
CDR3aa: CASSEAQARSGNTIYF
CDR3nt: TGTGCCAGCAGTGAAGCACAGGCTCGCTCTGGAAACACCATATATTTT

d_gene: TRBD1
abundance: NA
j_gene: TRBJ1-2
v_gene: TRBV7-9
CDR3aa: CASSFPGQLYGYTF
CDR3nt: TGTGCCAGCAGCTTTCCGGGACAGCTTTATGGCTACACCTTC

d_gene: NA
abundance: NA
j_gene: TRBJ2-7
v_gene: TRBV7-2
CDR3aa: CASSLAGGPGNEQYF
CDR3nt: TGTGCCAGCAGCTTAGCGGGGGGGCCGGGGAACGAGCAGTACTTC

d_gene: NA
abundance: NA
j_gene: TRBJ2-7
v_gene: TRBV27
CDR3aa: CARGTRFGGWSYEQYF
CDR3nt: TGTGCCCGGGGGACCCGGTTTGGGGGGTGGTCCTACGAGCAGTACTTC

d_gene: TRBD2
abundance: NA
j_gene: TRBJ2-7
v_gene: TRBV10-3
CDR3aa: CAIRSLAGGYYEQYF
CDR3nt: TGTGCCATCAGGTCACTAGCGGGGGGGTACTACGAGCAGTACTTC

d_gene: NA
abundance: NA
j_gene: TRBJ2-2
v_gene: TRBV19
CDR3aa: CASSPRQGNTGELFF
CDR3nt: TGTGCCAGTAGCCCTCGGCAGGGGAACACCGGGGAGCTGTTTTTT

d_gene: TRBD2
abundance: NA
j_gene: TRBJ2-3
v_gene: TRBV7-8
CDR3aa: CASSLFQAGGRDTQYF
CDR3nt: TGTGCCAGCAGCTTATTTCAAGCGGGAGGGCGGGATACGCAGTATTTT

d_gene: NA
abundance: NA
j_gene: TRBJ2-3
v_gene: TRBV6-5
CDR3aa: CATAWGVSTDTQYF
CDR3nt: TGTGCCACCGCCTGGGGGGTCAGCACAGATACGCAGTATTTT